Described below is a single T cell receptor beta chain sequence and its context. The antigen is undetermined. One end of the junction does not line up with germline, which may come from a read error. In TCRdb, the RT-PCR reads were re-called with MiXCR into one record per CDR3 protein. The data show approximately 17,000 distinct CDR3 sequences, about two thirds seen once. These data are taken from a study of yellow fever vaccine responses in identical twins. Study-level results: Twins reportedly mounted vaccine T cell responses that seemed partly convergent, partly personalized.

CDR3 size: 15 residues. Germline CDR1 reads LGHDT; CDR2 reads YNNKEL (reference sequence). This sequence joins TRBV3-1 and TRBJ2-7; the D gene is possibly TRBD2 (7 bases). The receptor's source is a woman between 18 and 29 years old who received the yellow fever vaccine. The sequences come from T cells from blood (PBMCs), unsorted or a sorted subset (not recorded which), collected before or after yellow fever vaccination (not recorded which). CDR3 nucleotides: TGTGCCACCAGCGCCGGGGGGCCTGTTACCTACGAGCAGTACTTC. Amino acids: CATSAGGPVTYEQYF.